Given below is one TCR beta chain in context. As yet, its antigen is unknown. The CDR3 runs to 15 residues. Germline assignment: CDR1 LNHDA and CDR2 SQIVND (reference sequence). With 5 bases clipped from V and 7 bases from J, the junction kept 6 bases outside the gene matches. A multiplex PCR was run with 60 Vbeta primers and 13 Jbeta primers. Sequencing used immunoSEQ multiplex PCR; TCRdb keeps in-frame clones, though not all of them. The sample lists about 55,000 clones; roughly 80% were seen once. This sample is drawn from a study of cytomegalovirus exposure and HLA in healthy donors. Study overall: Early release data held approximately 81 million unique TCRs from HLA-typed donors.

General study findings and limits: Data from an earlier analysis indicated that most TCR beta V segments were productive either about 87% or about 30% of the time.

Samples came from healthy bone marrow donors. This sequence joins TRBV19 and TRBJ2-1; 12 bases agree with TRBD2. The sample consisted of PBMCs. The receptor's source is a man aged 30 to 39 in good health and CMV-seronegative. CDR3 region: CASSRLAGGPNEQFF. The CDR3 coding sequence is TGTGCCAGTAGTCGTCTAGCGGGAGGGCCAAATGAGCAGTTCTTC.